The 32 T cell receptor beta chains listed next were all sequenced from one sample in a study of cytomegalovirus exposure and HLA in healthy donors. The PCR contained 60 Vbeta and 13 Jbeta primers. Generated by immunoSEQ multiplex PCR, the TCRdb table keeps only in-frame clones and is missing some. This table has more than 110,000 clones, under 80% appearing once. The sample comprised PBMCs. These TCRs come from a woman aged 50 to 60 in good health and CMV-seropositive.

The J gene is TRBJ2-2, the V gene TRBV9; D is undetermined. Per the germline V gene, CDR1 is SGDLS and CDR2 is YYNGEE. The CDR3 has 17 residues. V lost 1 base and J 0 bases, leaving 13 bases between the germline ends. For the CDR3, the DNA is TGTGCCAGCAGCGTAACCCATGGTAGCCCGAACACCGGGGAGCTGTTTTTT. As protein: CASSVTHGSPNTGELFF.

The rearrangement links TRBV6-1 to TRBJ1-4, with TRBD1 as a possible D gene (6 bases). Germline V gene sequence: CDR1 MNHNS, CDR2 SASEGT. There are 15 residues in the CDR3. Trimming left V 5 bases short and J 6 bases short, with 16 bases between. Here the CDR3 DNA reads TGTGCCAGCAGTAACACAGGGTTACAGCATGAAAAACTGTTTTTT. Encoded protein: CASSNTGLQHEKLFF.

This clone was seen just once. This chain joins TRBV30 and TRBJ2-1; possible D gene TRBD2, 5 bases. CDR1 and CDR2 from the germline V gene are GTSNPN and SVGIG (reference sequence). Between the trimmed V and J ends, which lost 2 bases and 6 bases, there was a span of 17 bases. This CDR3 region has 15 residues. The CDR3 region has the DNA TGTGCCTGGAGTCCGGGGATCCCCGTTTCCAATGAGCAGTTCTTC. Translating gives CAWSPGIPVSNEQFF.

The rearrangement uses TRBV5-4 and TRBJ1-2, with TRBD1 matching 9 bases. The CDR3 length is 16 residues. V lost 4 bases, J lost 0 bases, and 7 bases stayed unmatched. CDR1 and CDR2 from the germline V gene are SGHNT and YYREEE (reference sequence). The CDR3 coding sequence is TGTGCCAGCAGCCCCTCGGGACAGGGAGCTAACTATGGCTACACCTTC. It encodes CASSPSGQGANYGYTF.

This clone was seen a single time. The chain combines TRBV6-1 with TRBJ2-5; the D gene is possibly TRBD2 (6 bases). The CDR3 spans 14 residues. V was cut by 2 bases and J by 4 bases, with 11 bases left in between. In germline, CDR1 is MNHNS, CDR2 SASEGT. The CDR3 DNA sequence: TGTGCCAGCAGTGAATGGGGGGAATTAGAGACCCAGTACTTC. The encoded protein is CASSEWGELETQYF.

The chain is built from TRBV5-1 and TRBJ1-2, with 7 bases matching TRBD1. The CDR3 runs to 17 residues. The V and J ends lost 7 bases and 2 bases, in that order; junction bases with no gene match: 17. Germline CDR1 SGHRS, CDR2 YFSETQ. CDR3 sequence reads: CASSVTFMGRGNYGYTF. CDR3 DNA sequence: TGCGCCAGCTCGGTTACATTTATGGGCAGGGGGAACTATGGCTACACCTTC.

The genes are TRBV5-5 and TRBJ2-1; 10 nucleotides match TRBD1. CDR1 SGHKS and CDR2 YYEKEE come from the germline V gene (reference sequence). The CDR3 length is 15 residues. V trimming: 4 bases; J trimming: 4 bases; junction bases outside the gene matches: 5. CDR3 DNA sequence: TGTGCCAGCAGCGAGTCGGGACAGGGGTACAATGAGCAGTTCTTC. Protein: CASSESGQGYNEQFF.

The rearrangement joins TRBV5-6 to TRBJ2-7, with a tentative D call TRBD1 (5 bases). This CDR3 has 14 amino acids. V was trimmed by 0 bases and J by 3 bases, leaving 10 bases between them. CDR1 and CDR2 (germline): SGHDT, YYEEEE. The CDR3 nucleotides are TGTGCCAGCAGCTTGGTACAGGCCTTCTACGAGCAGTACTTC. Translated, it gives CASSLVQAFYEQYF.

The V call is TRBV19, the J call TRBJ1-5, with a possible D match to TRBD1 (5 bases). Germline CDR1 reads LNHDA; CDR2 reads SQIVND (reference sequence). The CDR3 spans 13 residues. Between the trimmed V and J ends, which lost 5 bases and 6 bases, there was a span of 11 bases. The CDR3 coding sequence is TGTGCCAGTAGTCCTCAGGGTACTCAGCCCCAGCATTTT. Residues: CASSPQGTQPQHF.

The chain combines TRBV21-1 with TRBJ1-5. TRBV21-1 is termed a pseudogene. CDR3 length: 18 residues. The CDR3 loop is CASSSESEDCHSNQPQHF. As DNA, the CDR3 is TGTGCCAGCAGCTCCGAAAGCGAGGACTGCCATAGCAATCAGCCCCAGCATTTT.

This clone was recorded once. The genes are TRBV7-2 and TRBJ2-7; D is undetermined. The CDR3 length is 14 residues. Germline V lookup: CDR1 SGHTA, CDR2 FQGNSA. Trimming took off 5 bases at V and 1 base at J, with 12 bases between the two ends. The CDR3 DNA reads TGTGCCAGCAGCCCTGACACGAGTTCCTACGAGCAGTACTTC. Its protein product is CASSPDTSSYEQYF.

The chain is built from TRBV18 and TRBJ2-5; 7 bases line up with TRBD1. Germline V gene data show CDR1 as KGHSH and CDR2 as LQKENI. CDR3 length: 14 amino acids. Unmatched junction bases numbered 6, after V lost 3 bases and J lost 5 bases. CDR3 sequence: CASSPYRGRETQYF. The CDR3 nucleotides read TGTGCCAGCTCACCTTACAGGGGACGGGAGACCCAGTACTTC.

This chain joins TRBV4-2 and TRBJ1-2, with 7 bases identical to TRBD1. Trimming at V came to 0 bases and at J to 8 bases, leaving 6 bases not matched to a gene. This CDR3 has 14 amino acids. Germline V CDR1 and CDR2: LGHNA, YNFKEQ. The CDR3 coding sequence is TGTGCCAGCAGCCAAGAGGGGCAGGGGGGCGGCTACACCTTC. This translates into CASSQEGQGGGYTF.

The chain carries TRBV27 and TRBJ1-2, with TRBD1 matching 8 bases. With 1 base clipped from V and 8 bases from J, the junction kept 6 bases outside the gene matches. The CDR3 extends over 14 amino acids. Germline V gene sequence: CDR1 MNHEY, CDR2 SMNVEV (reference sequence). The CDR3 loop is CASSLFQGADGYTF. The CDR3 region has the DNA TGTGCCAGCAGTTTATTTCAGGGGGCGGACGGCTACACCTTC.

V gene TRBV4-1 combines with J gene TRBJ2-7; D uncertain. V gave up 0 bases and J gave up 3 bases, with 3 bases separating them. The length of the CDR3 is 12 residues. CDR1 and CDR2 (germline): MGHRA, YSYEKL. CDR3 coding DNA: TGCGCCAGCAGCCAAGATCTCTACGAGCAGTACTTC. It yields the protein CASSQDLYEQYF.

The chain recombines TRBV19 with TRBJ2-5; the D is unclear. The ends were cut back, 3 bases at V and 5 bases at J, with 10 bases in the middle. From germline, CDR1 is LNHDA and CDR2 SQIVND (reference sequence). The CDR3 sequence is 13 residues long. The CDR3 nucleotides read TGTGCCAGTAGTATCTCGGCGAGGGAGACCCAGTACTTC. It specifies CASSISARETQYF.

This clone has just one count. The CDR3 reads CASSLGGRPDTQYF. For the CDR3, the DNA is TGTGCCAGCAGCTTAGGGGGCCGCCCAGATACGCAGTATTTT. The chain employs TRBV11-1 and TRBJ2-3; TRBD1 is a possible D gene (5 bases). Germline loops: CDR1 SGHAT, CDR2 FQDESV (reference sequence). Trimming cost V 1 base and J 4 bases, with 9 bases left between them. The CDR3 has 14 residues.

The chain joins TRBV9 to TRBJ1-5, with 7 bases that match TRBD1. The CDR3 has 15 residues. Germline V CDR1 and CDR2: SGDLS, YYNGEE. V was pared by 0 bases and J by 0 bases, with 0 bases of the junction left unmatched. DNA for the CDR3: TGTGCCAGCAGCGTAGGGACAGGTAGCAATCAGCCCCAGCATTTT. Amino acids: CASSVGTGSNQPQHF.

The CDR3 DNA reads TGTGCCAGCAGTCCTTACACAGGATCTACAACTAATGAAAAACTGTTTTTT. Its protein product is CASSPYTGSTTNEKLFF. The chain combines TRBV27 with TRBJ1-4; tentatively, D is TRBD1 (5 bases). V gave up 5 bases and J gave up 0 bases, with 16 bases separating them. Germline loops: CDR1 MNHEY, CDR2 SMNVEV (reference sequence). This CDR3 has 17 amino acids.

This chain links TRBV6-5 with TRBJ1-3; D is unclear. Germline assignment: CDR1 MNHEY and CDR2 SVGAGI. The CDR3 runs 15 residues. Between the trimmed V and J ends, which lost 0 bases and 0 bases, there was a span of 6 bases. As DNA, the CDR3 is TGTGCCAGCAGTTACTCTTCCGTCTCTGGAAACACCATATATTTT. It translates to CASSYSSVSGNTIYF.

This rearrangement joins TRBV7-2 to TRBJ1-2; D not resolved. Trimming shortened V by 5 bases and J by 0 bases, and 16 bases separated the two germline ends. The CDR3 is 16 amino acids. Germline V gene lookup returns CDR1 SGHTA and CDR2 FQGNSA. The chain's CDR3 is CASSPWWERTNYGYTF. In DNA form, the CDR3 reads TGTGCCAGCAGCCCATGGTGGGAGCGTACTAACTATGGCTACACCTTC.

The V gene is TRBV7-8, the J gene TRBJ1-5, with 8 bases fitting TRBD1. CDR1 and CDR2 from the germline V gene are SGHVS and FQNEAQ. CDR3 length: 18 residues. Trimming removed 4 bases from V and 4 bases from J; junction bases left unmatched: 15. CDR3 protein: CASSSTPWDRQGNQPQHF. CDR3 nucleotides: TGTGCCAGCAGCTCCACCCCCTGGGACAGGCAGGGAAATCAGCCCCAGCATTTT. The whole variable domain, filled in from reference TRBV7-8 and TRBJ1-5, reads GAGVSQSPRYKVAKRGQDVALRCDPISGHVSLFWYQQALGQGPEFLTYFQNEAQLDKSGLPSDRFFAERPEGSVSTLKIQRTQQEDSAVYLCASSSTPWDRQGNQPQHFGDGTRLSIL.

In this sample, this clone turned up once. The gene calls are TRBV15 and TRBJ2-1; 7 bases match TRBD2. V trimming: 0 bases; J trimming: 9 bases; junction bases outside the gene matches: 11. Germline loops: CDR1 LNHNV, CDR2 YYDKDF (reference sequence). This CDR3 has 16 amino acids. Written as DNA, the CDR3 is TGTGCCACCAGCAGAGATAGGGAGCGGGGAGAAGGTGAGCAGTTCTTC. This encodes CATSRDRERGEGEQFF.

This chain links TRBV19 with TRBJ2-7; D possibly corresponds to TRBD1 (5 bases). Germline values: CDR1 LNHDA, CDR2 SQIVND (reference sequence). The CDR3 is made up of 15 amino acids. V lost 2 bases, J lost 3 bases, and 14 bases lay in between. The CDR3 nucleotides are TGTGCCAGTAGTATATCCATACCAGGGTACTACGAGCAGTACTTC. Its protein is CASSISIPGYYEQYF.

This clone has a handful of counts. The chain links TRBV6-1 to TRBJ1-5; D gene unclear. V shed 6 bases and J shed 9 bases, with 12 bases lying between them. There are 12 residues in the CDR3. CDR1 MNHNS and CDR2 SASEGT come from the germline V gene. For the CDR3, the DNA is TGTGCCAGCAGCCTGTTTAACGGGCCCCAGCATTTT. This gives the protein CASSLFNGPQHF.

This chain connects TRBV6-1 to TRBJ1-2; 8 bases map to TRBD1. With 6 bases clipped from V and 8 bases from J, the junction kept 8 bases outside the gene matches. Looked up from germline, CDR1 is MNHNS and CDR2 is SASEGT. This CDR3 has 13 residues. CDR3 coding DNA: TGTGCCAGCAGCCTCAGGGGGCGTCGGGGCTACACCTTC. Translating it yields CASSLRGRRGYTF.

This clone has just a few counts. This chain links TRBV6-4 with TRBJ1-2; TRBD1 matches 7 bases. V dropped 4 bases and J dropped 8; count of bases not matched to a gene: 10. From germline, CDR1 is MRHNA and CDR2 SNTAGT. This CDR3 spans 14 amino acids. The CDR3 is CASSGQTGSGGYTF. Written as DNA, the CDR3 is TGTGCCAGCAGTGGACAGACAGGGTCGGGCGGCTACACCTTC.

This clone was observed once. The rearrangement links TRBV5-5 to TRBJ1-2; D possibly corresponds to TRBD1 (5 bases). This CDR3 is built from 15 residues. V was cut by 4 bases and J by 7 bases, with 20 bases left in between. Germline CDR1 SGHKS, CDR2 YYEKEE (reference sequence). CDR3 sequence reads: CASSADPQGWGGYTF. The CDR3 DNA sequence: TGTGCCAGCAGCGCGGATCCGCAGGGATGGGGTGGCTACACCTTC.

The chain uses TRBV6-1 and TRBJ1-1; D not certain. In germline, CDR1 is MNHNS, CDR2 SASEGT. The V end lost 6 bases, the J end lost 0 bases, and 8 bases lay between the germline ends. This CDR3 has 13 residues. The CDR3 DNA reads TGTGCCAGCAGCTTACATCTGAACACTGAAGCTTTCTTT. Its protein product is CASSLHLNTEAFF.

This chain connects TRBV2 to TRBJ2-4; 9 nucleotides align to TRBD1. V lost 8 bases, J lost 7 bases, and 6 bases stayed unmatched. The CDR3 covers 13 residues. Germline CDR1 SNHLY, CDR2 FYNNEI. The CDR3 nucleotides read TGTGCCAGCCTCCGGACAGGGGAGAACATTCAGTACTTC. Amino acids: CASLRTGENIQYF.

The genes are TRBV9 and TRBJ2-7; possibly TRBD1 for D (6 bases). Germline CDR1 SGDLS, CDR2 YYNGEE. The CDR3 sequence is 16 residues long. V lost 3 bases, J lost 5 bases, and 21 bases lay in between. CDR3 nucleotide sequence: TGTGCCAGCAGCGCCGCGTTGGACAGTTGGGGTCACGAGCAGTACTTC. This codes for CASSAALDSWGHEQYF.

The sample holds a few counts of this clone. The chain employs TRBV28 and TRBJ2-5, with D possibly TRBD1 on 6 matching bases. CDR1 MDHEN and CDR2 SYDVKM come from the germline V gene. The CDR3 contains 12 residues. V was trimmed by 8 bases and J by 5 bases, leaving 12 bases between them. The CDR3 sequence is CASRTVEETQYF. In nucleotides, the CDR3 is TGTGCCAGCCGGACAGTGGAGGAGACCCAGTACTTC. Full variable domain (rest looked up from reference TRBV28 and TRBJ2-5): DVKVTQSSRYLVKRTGEKVFLECVQDMDHENMFWYRQDPGLGLRLIYFSYDVKMKEKGDIPEGYSVSREKKERFSLILESASTNQTSMYLCASRTVEETQYFGPGTRLLVL.